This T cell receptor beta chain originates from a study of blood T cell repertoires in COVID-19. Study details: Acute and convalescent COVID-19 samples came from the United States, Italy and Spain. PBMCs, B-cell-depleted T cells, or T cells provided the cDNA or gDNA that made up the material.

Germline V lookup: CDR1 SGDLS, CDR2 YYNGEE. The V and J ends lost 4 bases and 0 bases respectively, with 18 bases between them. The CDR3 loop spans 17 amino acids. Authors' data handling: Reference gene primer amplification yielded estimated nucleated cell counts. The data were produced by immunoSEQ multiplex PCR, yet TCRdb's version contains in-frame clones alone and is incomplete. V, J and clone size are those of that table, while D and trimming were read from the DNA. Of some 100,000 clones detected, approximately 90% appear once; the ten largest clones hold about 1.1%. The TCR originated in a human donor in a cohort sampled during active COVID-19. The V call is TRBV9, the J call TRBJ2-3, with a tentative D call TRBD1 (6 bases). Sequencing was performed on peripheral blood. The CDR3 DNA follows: TGTGCCAGCAGCCTCCACGGCAGGGGACAAAGCACAGATACGCAGTATTTT. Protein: CASSLHGRGQSTDTQYF.